Each of the 5 T cell receptor beta chains below was sequenced from the same sample in a study of cytomegalovirus exposure and HLA in healthy donors. 13 Jbeta primers and 60 Vbeta primers were used for the PCR. The protocol was immunoSEQ multiplex PCR, while the TCRdb copy is restricted to in-frame clones and leaves out a portion. The sample carries roughly 100,000 clones, roughly three quarters recorded once. The sequenced sample consisted of PBMCs. The source is a woman between 40 and 50 years old in good health and CMV-seronegative.

This rearrangement joins TRBV27 to TRBJ2-7; D is unresolved. This CDR3 spans 14 amino acids. Trimming shortened V by 8 bases and J by 2 bases, and 16 bases separated the two germline ends. Germline CDR1 is MNHEY and CDR2 is SMNVEV (reference sequence). The CDR3: CASFQAGQPYEQYF. DNA of the CDR3: TGTGCCAGCTTCCAAGCTGGGCAACCCTACGAGCAGTACTTC.

The rearrangement links TRBV7-2 to TRBJ1-2, with 10 bases fitting TRBD1. From germline, CDR1 is SGHTA and CDR2 FQGNSA. The CDR3 has 18 amino acids. J lost 7 bases, V lost 6 bases, and 20 bases had no gene match. The chain's CDR3 is CASSLRIGRQGALGGYTF. CDR3 coding DNA: TGTGCCAGCAGTCTAAGGATAGGGCGACAGGGGGCTCTTGGTGGCTACACCTTC. The complete variable domain, with remaining parts taken from reference TRBV7-2 and TRBJ1-2, reads GAGVSQSPSNKVTEKGKDVELRCDPISGHTALYWYRQSLGQGLEFLIYFQGNSAPDKSGLPSDRFSAERTGGSVSTLTIQRTQQEDSAVYLCASSLRIGRQGALGGYTFGSGTRLTVV.

This chain links TRBV18 with TRBJ1-4, with a tentative D call TRBD1 (5 bases). Germline V lookup: CDR1 KGHSH, CDR2 LQKENI. The CDR3 contains 19 residues. The V end was cut by 6 bases, the J end by 1 base, with 24 bases between. The CDR3 here is CASSPTKPPGPLTNEKLFF. The CDR3 DNA reads TGTGCCAGCTCGCCTACAAAACCCCCAGGGCCCTTAACTAATGAAAAACTGTTTTTT.

The chain has TRBV5-1 and TRBJ1-1; tentatively, D is TRBD1 (6 bases). Trimming took 1 base from V and 5 from J, leaving 18 bases between them. Germline-derived CDR1 and CDR2 are SGHRS and YFSETQ. The CDR3 runs 16 residues. DNA for the CDR3: TGCGCCAGCAGCTTGTTTGGCAGGGGAGGGGATACTGAAGCTTTCTTT. It encodes CASSLFGRGGDTEAFF.

The CDR3 is CASSLEGAGRETQYF. For the CDR3, the DNA is TGTGCCAGCAGCTTAGAAGGGGCAGGCCGGGAGACCCAGTACTTC. The chain combines TRBV7-9 with TRBJ2-5; the D gene is possibly TRBD1 (5 bases). The length of the CDR3 is 15 residues. Germline CDR1 is SEHNR and CDR2 is FQNEAQ (reference sequence). V gave up 1 base and J gave up 5 bases, with 14 bases separating them.